These 16 T cell receptor beta chains were sequenced from one sample in a study of T cell repertoires in cytomegalovirus infection. TCRdb re-analysed the reads in MiXCR, keeping a single row per CDR3 protein. The sample contains around 530,000 distinct CDR3 sequences, about 25% of which appear only once. Material for sequencing was PBMCs. These receptors were obtained from a human donor in good health (CMV status not recorded). Some clones in this sample may be carry-over from other donors' samples.

This clonotype was seen a handful of times. J is TRBJ1-5 and V is TRBV28; D might be TRBD1 (5 bases). Germline CDR1 reads MDHEN; CDR2 reads SYDVKM. The CDR3 length is 15 residues. V was trimmed by 9 bases and J by 7 bases, leaving 22 bases between them. CDR3 protein: CASLGPEKGRQPQHF. CDR3 bases: TGTGCCAGTTTGGGACCCGAAAAGGGTAGGCAGCCCCAGCATTTT.

This clonotype was counted between two and nine times. The chain combines TRBV7-2 with TRBJ2-1, with unresolved D. Deletions cut 1 base from V and 4 bases from J, with 11 bases between. Germline values: CDR1 SGHTA, CDR2 FQGNSA. There are 15 residues in the CDR3. The CDR3 region has the DNA TGTGCCAGCAGCTTAGTAGGGCTGAATTACAATGAGCAGTTCTTC. Its translation is CASSLVGLNYNEQFF.

The rearrangement joins TRBV4-3 to TRBJ2-7, with 12 bases that match TRBD2. The CDR3 has 16 residues. V was pared by 3 bases and J by 4 bases, with 7 bases of the junction left unmatched. CDR1 LGHNA and CDR2 YSLEER come from the germline V gene. Written as DNA, the CDR3 is TGCGCCAGCAGCCACGAAGGACTAGCGGGGCAGTACGAGCAGTACTTC. This sequence encodes CASSHEGLAGQYEQYF.

The chain recombines TRBV6-5 with TRBJ2-1; perhaps TRBD1 as D (5 bases). V was pared by 3 bases and J by 13 bases, with 10 bases between. The CDR3 sequence is 11 residues long. CDR1 MNHEY and CDR2 SVGAGI come from the germline V gene. CDR3 bases: TGTGCCAGCAGTTATGGGGCAGGTCAGTTCTTC. This codes for CASSYGAGQFF.

This chain links TRBV6-5 with TRBJ2-2; D ambiguous. V was pared by 0 bases and J by 6 bases, with 14 bases between. The CDR3 is 16 amino acids. Germline V lookup: CDR1 MNHEY, CDR2 SVGAGI. This chain's CDR3 is CASSYSKFSLAGELFF. Here the CDR3 DNA reads TGTGCCAGCAGTTACTCGAAGTTTAGTCTGGCCGGGGAGCTGTTTTTT.

This chain joins TRBV12-3 or TRBV12-4 and TRBJ1-5; D gene unclear. The V and J ends lost 5 bases and 4 bases respectively, with 18 bases between them. The CDR3 sequence is 16 residues long. The CDR3 is CASSPLPGHHNQPQHF. CDR3 coding DNA: TGTGCCAGCAGTCCCCTCCCGGGCCATCATAATCAGCCCCAGCATTTT.

Worth noting for this clonotype: The junction differs from germline at one of its ends, possibly a read error. The V and J genes are TRBV10-3 and TRBJ1-2; D possibly corresponds to TRBD1 (6 bases). The CDR3 consists of 11 residues. Germline CDR1 reads ENHRY; CDR2 reads SYGVKD. CDR3 in amino acids: CAISDRDKTYF. In nucleotides, the CDR3 is TGTGCCATCAGTGACAGGGACAAGACATACTTC.

This chain joins TRBV12-3 or TRBV12-4 and TRBJ2-5; the match to TRBD2 covers 9 bases. The CDR3 length is 19 residues. J gave up 0 bases and V 3 bases, and 14 bases lay outside the gene matches. The CDR3 nucleotides are TGTGCCAGCAGTTTGGGCCTAGCGGGGAAATATATGTACCAAGAGACCCAGTACTTC. Amino acids: CASSLGLAGKYMYQETQYF.

The chain employs TRBV28 and TRBJ1-5; D unresolved. Germline V gene sequence: CDR1 MDHEN, CDR2 SYDVKM. The V and J ends lost 10 bases and 3 bases respectively, with 16 bases between them. This CDR3 region has 14 residues. The CDR3 nucleotides are TGTGCCACCGGCAATTCAGGAGACAATCAGCCCCAGCATTTT. It yields the protein CATGNSGDNQPQHF.

The J gene is TRBJ2-2, the V gene TRBV10-3; 8 nucleotides match TRBD1. The V segment lost 10 bases and the J segment 0 bases; nucleotides outside the gene matches: 4. The CDR3 consists of 14 residues. The germline V gene encodes CDR1 ENHRY and CDR2 SYGVKD. CDR3: CATGQGANTGELFF. As DNA, the CDR3 is TGTGCCACTGGACAGGGCGCGAACACCGGGGAGCTGTTTTTT.

In its sample, this clonotype was seen many times. V gene TRBV7-2 combines with J gene TRBJ1-5; no clear D gene. Trimming stripped 1 base from V and 5 bases from J, with 9 bases between. This CDR3 is 14 amino acids long. The germline V gene has CDR1 SGHTA and CDR2 FQGNSA. DNA of the CDR3: TGTGCCAGCAGCTTAGGGCGAAAGGATCAGCCCCAGCATTTT. As protein: CASSLGRKDQPQHF.

On this clonotype: The junction departs from germline at one end; a sequencing error may be responsible. This chain uses TRBV6-2 or TRBV6-3 with TRBJ1-1, with D unresolved. Looked up from germline, CDR1 is MNHEY and CDR2 is SVGEGT. The CDR3 loop spans 14 amino acids. CDR3 sequence: CASSNLGRGGEAYF. The DNA of the CDR3 is TGTGCCAGCAGTAATTTAGGGAGAGGAGGAGAAGCTTACTTT.

This chain connects TRBV6-4 to TRBJ2-3, with D unclear. The CDR3 runs 17 residues. CDR1 and CDR2 from the germline V gene are MRHNA and SNTAGT. The V end was cut by 0 bases, the J end by 2 bases, with 15 bases between. The CDR3 sequence is CASSDSNTSLYTDTQYF. Here the CDR3 DNA reads TGTGCCAGCAGTGACTCGAACACCTCATTATACACAGATACGCAGTATTTT.

This clonotype showed up just a few times. This chain connects TRBV4-2 to TRBJ1-2; TRBD1 aligns across 8 bases. Unmatched junction bases numbered 3, after V lost 6 bases and J lost 6 bases. The CDR3 runs to 12 residues. Per the germline V gene, CDR1 is LGHNA and CDR2 is YNFKEQ. The chain's CDR3 is CASRADRDGYTF. CDR3 in DNA: TGTGCCAGCAGAGCGGACAGGGATGGCTACACCTTC.

The rearrangement uses TRBV6-2 or TRBV6-3 and TRBJ2-2, with a possible D match to TRBD1 (5 bases). Trimming removed 7 bases at V and 5 bases at J, with 17 bases between. Germline assignment: CDR1 MNHEY and CDR2 SVGEGT. There are 15 residues in the CDR3. The CDR3 sequence is CASTLRGPWTGELFF. The CDR3 DNA reads TGTGCCAGCACTCTAAGGGGCCCTTGGACCGGGGAGCTGTTTTTT.

This clonotype was seen only a few times. The V gene is TRBV29-1, the J gene TRBJ1-3; the D gene is possibly TRBD1 (6 bases). The CDR3 sequence is 13 residues long. The V end lost 2 bases, the J end lost 4 bases, and 9 bases lay between the germline ends. Per germline, CDR1 SQVTM and CDR2 ANQGSEA. For the CDR3, the DNA is TGCAGCGTTGAACGGGGGCCCGGAAACACCATATATTTT. This codes for CSVERGPGNTIYF.